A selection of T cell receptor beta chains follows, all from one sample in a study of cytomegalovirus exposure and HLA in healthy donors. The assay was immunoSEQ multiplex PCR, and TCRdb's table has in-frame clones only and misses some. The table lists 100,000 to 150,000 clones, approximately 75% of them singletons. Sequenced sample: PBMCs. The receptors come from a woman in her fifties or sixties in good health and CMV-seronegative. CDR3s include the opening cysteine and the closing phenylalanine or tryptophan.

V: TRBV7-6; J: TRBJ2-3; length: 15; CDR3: CASRLAGVSTDTQYF
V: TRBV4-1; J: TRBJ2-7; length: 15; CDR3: CASSQDWDSSYEQYF
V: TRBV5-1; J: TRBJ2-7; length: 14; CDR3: CASSFQGQGAEQYF
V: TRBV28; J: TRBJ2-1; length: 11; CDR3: CASSLNSEQFF
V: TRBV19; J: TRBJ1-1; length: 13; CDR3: CASSPHRDTEAFF
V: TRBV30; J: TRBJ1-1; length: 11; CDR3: CAWSKPGVAFF
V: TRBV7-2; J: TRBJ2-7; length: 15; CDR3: CAIATDRTKTYEQYF
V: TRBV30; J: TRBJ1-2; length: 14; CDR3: CAWSLSGVSYGYTF
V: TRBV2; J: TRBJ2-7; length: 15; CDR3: CASPPGGQGPYEQYF
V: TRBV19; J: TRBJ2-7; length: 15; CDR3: CASSIRDRGAYEQYF
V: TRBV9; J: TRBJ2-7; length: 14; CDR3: CASSVGGRAYEQYF
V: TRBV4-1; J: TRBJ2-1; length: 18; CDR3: CASSPGGIRDRAYNEQFF
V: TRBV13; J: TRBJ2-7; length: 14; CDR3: CASSSTAVLYEQYF
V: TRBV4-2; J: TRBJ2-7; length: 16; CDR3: CASSPATLAERDEQYF
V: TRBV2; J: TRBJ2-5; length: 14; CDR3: CASRRDRGRETQYF
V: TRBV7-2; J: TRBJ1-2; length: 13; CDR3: CASSGGTGYGYTF
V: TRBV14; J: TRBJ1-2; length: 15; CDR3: CASSQLFSGGYGYTF
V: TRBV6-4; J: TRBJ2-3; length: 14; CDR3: CASSDGRATDTQYF
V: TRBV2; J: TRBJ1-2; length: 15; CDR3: CASRHNAGQNYGYTF
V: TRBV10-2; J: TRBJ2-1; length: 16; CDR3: CASSESRSGRYNEQFF
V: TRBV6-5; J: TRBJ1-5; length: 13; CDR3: CASNQGVNQPQHF
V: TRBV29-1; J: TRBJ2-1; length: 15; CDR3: CSVGLSGVWVDEQFF
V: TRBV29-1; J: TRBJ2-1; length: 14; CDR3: CSDEGSVLGNEQFF
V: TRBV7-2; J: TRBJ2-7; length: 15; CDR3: CASSPQTGGNYEQYF
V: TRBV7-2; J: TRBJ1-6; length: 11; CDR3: CASSLGRSLHF
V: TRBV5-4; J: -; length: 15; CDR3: CASSSVTTGRYEQYF
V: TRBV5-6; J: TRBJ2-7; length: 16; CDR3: CASSPDGQGSSYEQYF
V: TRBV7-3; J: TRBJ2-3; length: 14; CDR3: CASSPSGGTDTQYF
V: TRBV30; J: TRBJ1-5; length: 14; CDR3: CAWGLDRVNQPQHF
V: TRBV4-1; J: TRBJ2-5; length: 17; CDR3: CASSQGRLLDYRETQYF
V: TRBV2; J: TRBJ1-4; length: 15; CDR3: CASRAKPGIGEKLFF
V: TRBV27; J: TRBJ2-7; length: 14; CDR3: CASCPTGTSYEQYF
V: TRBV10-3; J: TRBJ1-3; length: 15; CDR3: CAISETGGSGNTIYF
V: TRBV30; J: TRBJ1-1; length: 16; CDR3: CAWTLGYAQRNTEAFF
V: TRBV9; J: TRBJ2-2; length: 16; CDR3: CASSGFYRDGTGELFF
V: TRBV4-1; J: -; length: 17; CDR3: CASSPYNPGTGGHEQYF
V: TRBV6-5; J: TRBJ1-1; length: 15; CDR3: CASLGGGDMNTEAFF
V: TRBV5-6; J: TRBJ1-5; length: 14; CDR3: CASSWTGSNQPQHF
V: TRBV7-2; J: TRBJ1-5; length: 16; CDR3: CASSLMQGFGNQPQHF
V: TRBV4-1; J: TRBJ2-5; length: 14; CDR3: CASSHRDRQETQYF